This T cell receptor (beta chain) was found in a study of blood T cell repertoires in COVID-19. CDR1 is MNHEY and CDR2 is SVGAGI in the germline V gene. This CDR3 is built from 12 residues. Trimming shortened V by 4 bases and J by 10 bases, and 11 bases separated the two germline ends. TCRdb's table, derived via immunoSEQ multiplex PCR, lists solely in-frame clones and lacks some. Here the sample spans just under 50,000 clones, roughly 85% being singletons. In its sample, this clone was seen a few times. Sequencing was carried out using peripheral blood. This clonotype was obtained from a man between 65 and 80 years old with acute or convalescent COVID-19. The chain uses TRBV6-5 and TRBJ2-1; D is uncertain. For the CDR3, the DNA is TGTGCCAGCAGTTCGCCGGGTTGGGAGCAGTTCTTC. It yields the protein CASSSPGWEQFF.